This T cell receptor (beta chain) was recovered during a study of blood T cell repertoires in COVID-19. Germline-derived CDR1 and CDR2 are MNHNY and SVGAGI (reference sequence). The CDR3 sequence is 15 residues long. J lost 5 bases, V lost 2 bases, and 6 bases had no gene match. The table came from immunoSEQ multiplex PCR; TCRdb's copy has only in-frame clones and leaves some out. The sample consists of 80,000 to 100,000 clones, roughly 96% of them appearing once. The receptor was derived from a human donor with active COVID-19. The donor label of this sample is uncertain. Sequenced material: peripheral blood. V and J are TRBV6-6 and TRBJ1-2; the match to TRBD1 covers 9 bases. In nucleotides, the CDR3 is TGTGCCAGCAGTTACACAGGGGGCGCAGGGTATGGCTACACCTTC. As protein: CASSYTGGAGYGYTF.